This T cell receptor (beta chain) was sequenced for a study of blood T cell repertoires in COVID-19. As for the study in general: The United States, Italy and Spain were the sources of the acute and convalescent COVID-19 samples. Sources were T cells, B-cell-depleted T cells, or PBMCs; the material itself was cDNA or gDNA.

Trimming pared 3 bases from V and 5 bases from J, leaving 9 bases between. The germline V gene has CDR1 KGHDR and CDR2 SFDVKD. The CDR3 length is 14 residues. In the original analysis: It was from reference gene primer amplification that nucleated cell counts were estimated. Data came from immunoSEQ multiplex PCR; TCRdb stores just in-frame clones and leaves some out. D and trimming were read from the DNA, whereas the V and J calls and clone size are those reported in that table. The sample holds 63,000 or so clones, less than 85% seen once. The sequence was obtained from a man older than 75 with active COVID-19. Sequences were obtained from peripheral blood. The chain couples TRBV24-1 to TRBJ1-4; possible D gene TRBD1, 6 bases. The CDR3, as DNA: TGTGCCACCAGTGATGAGGGGGTAAATGAAAAACTGTTTTTT. The encoded protein is CATSDEGVNEKLFF.